This T cell receptor (beta chain) appears in the sequencing data of a study of T-cell reconstitution after alpha-beta-depleted transplantation in children. Whole-study results and caveats: Where alpha-beta T cells came from about two months after transplant was reportedly several hundred expanded graft clones. Day-60 TCRbeta diversity that was high in some patients was derived from surviving recipient T cells and thymic progenitors. T-cell counts and diversity at one year post-transplant came mainly from newly produced T cells.

The table lists this clonotype with a few counts. Its target is not known. A library of TCRbeta sequences, prepared with unique molecular identifiers, was generated. TCRdb redid the calling of the PCR reads with MiXCR, one entry per CDR3 protein. The sample has more than 200,000 distinct CDR3 sequences; more than 20% are singletons. The CDR3 contains 17 residues. The germline V and J ends were trimmed by 5 bases and 6 bases, with 22 bases remaining between them. In germline, CDR1 is MGHRA, CDR2 YSYEKL. The specimen comprised PBMCs, sampled before TCRalphabeta/CD19-depleted stem cell transplant. The clonotype comes from a girl aged 2 to 10 with Fanconi anemia, due to receive a stem cell transplant. The chain links TRBV4-1 to TRBJ2-2; D is tentatively TRBD1 or TRBD2 (7 bases each). Here the CDR3 reads CASSVRLQGRGPGELFF. The CDR3 DNA follows: TGCGCCAGCAGCGTACGGTTACAGGGGAGGGGGCCCGGGGAGCTGTTTTTT.